What follows is one TCR beta chain and its context. Its target is not known. The data stem from a study of beta chain features in type 1 diabetes. Study-level background: Examination of sorted cells across all samples involved more than 85,000,000 cells.

Isolated RNA was reverse transcribed in full, so expressed TCRB transcripts were sequenced. Sequencing used immunoSEQ multiplex PCR; TCRdb keeps in-frame clones, though not all of them. The data show tens of thousands of clones, with around a third seen just once and about 0.48% held by the top ten. The CDR3 covers 14 residues. Germline-derived CDR1 and CDR2 are KGHSH and LQKENI. Study-wide results and caveats: Lower insertion and higher deletion counts appeared at VDJ junctions in type 1 diabetes patients.

Material for sequencing was stem cell memory CD4+ T cells from blood. The rearrangement joins TRBV18 to TRBJ2-5, with D possibly being TRBD1 (5 bases). The end of the DNA fits TRBJ2-7 better, so the J call may be wrong. The receptor comes from a woman younger than 30 in good health. CDR3 in amino acids: CASSADSSSYEQYF. CDR3 DNA sequence: TGTGCCAGCTCCGCCGACAGTAGCTCCTACGAGCAGTACTTC.